This T cell receptor beta chain was recovered during a study of blood T cell repertoires in COVID-19. Assay: immunoSEQ multiplex PCR; the TCRdb copy retains only in-frame clones and omits some. The table lists 150,000 to 250,000 clones, 65% to 85% of them singletons. This CDR3 is 12 amino acids long. CDR1 is LGHDT and CDR2 is YNNKEL in the germline V gene (reference sequence). V was trimmed by 9 bases and J by 1 base, leaving 9 bases between them. This TCR was sampled from a man aged 35 to 55 who had recovered from COVID-19. The sequencing sample was made of PBMCs or T cells enriched from blood (not recorded which). This sequence joins TRBV3-1 (or the pseudogene TRBV3-2) and TRBJ1-2; D is ambiguous. The DNA for the CDR3 is TGTGCCAGTGGGTCGGGTAACTATGGCTACACCTTC. It encodes CASGSGNYGYTF.